These 11 T cell receptor beta chains were sequenced from one sample in a study of OX40 agonist ivuxolimab in advanced cancers. The method was immunoSEQ multiplex PCR; TCRdb's version includes in-frame clones alone and lacks a portion of them. The sample includes tens of thousands of clones, about 88% of them seen just once. The sequences come from CD4+ or CD8+ T cells sorted from blood, collected in a trial of the OX40 agonist ivuxolimab. The receptors were gathered from an adult with an advanced solid tumor such as melanoma, head and neck, liver or kidney cancer.

The rearrangement uses TRBV19 and TRBJ2-2; perhaps D is TRBD1 or TRBD2 (5 bases each). Germline CDR1 LNHDA, CDR2 SQIVND (reference sequence). The CDR3 length is 19 residues. V lost 5 bases and J lost 2, with 24 bases in between. The CDR3 DNA reads as TGTGCCAGTAGTGCTTTACGGGGCCAAACTTCTCCTAACACCGGGGAGCTGTTTTTT. Residues: CASSALRGQTSPNTGELFF.

The chain links TRBV15 to TRBJ1-2; D perhaps matches TRBD1 (5 bases). Germline CDR1 LNHNV, CDR2 YYDKDF (reference sequence). The V end was cut by 1 base, the J end by 8 bases, with 20 bases between. This CDR3 has 16 amino acids. CDR3 nucleotides: TGTGCCACCAGCAGAGGCCGACAGCTATTGGGAGACGGCTACACCTTC. It yields the protein CATSRGRQLLGDGYTF.

This rearrangement joins TRBV6-1 to TRBJ2-7; 7 bases line up with TRBD2. This CDR3 is built from 14 residues. The germline V gene has CDR1 MNHNS and CDR2 SASEGT. V lost 1 base to trimming and J lost 5 bases; unmatched junction nucleotides: 5. The CDR3 bases are TGTGCCAGCAGTGAAGGGGCGGGAGCCAACGAGCAGTACTTC. It codes for CASSEGAGANEQYF.

The V gene is TRBV29-1, the J gene TRBJ1-1, with D perhaps matching TRBD1 (6 bases). Looked up from germline, CDR1 is SQVTM and CDR2 is ANQGSEA. The CDR3 length is 14 residues. V gave up 7 bases and J gave up 7 bases, with 22 bases separating them. CDR3 sequence: CSAGASTPTGEAFF. Written as DNA, the CDR3 is TGCAGCGCTGGCGCCAGCACGCCGACAGGTGAAGCTTTCTTT.

This clone came up a few times. The chain has TRBV5-6 and TRBJ1-2; D possibly corresponds to TRBD1 (5 bases). Trimming removed 5 bases at V and 4 bases at J, with 12 bases between. This CDR3 is 13 amino acids long. Germline V lookup: CDR1 SGHDT, CDR2 YYEEEE. The CDR3 spells CASSIGVGYGYTF. The DNA of the CDR3 is TGTGCCAGCAGTATAGGGGTTGGCTATGGCTACACCTTC.

V usage is TRBV10-3 and J usage is TRBJ2-7; weak D call: TRBD1 (6 bases). The CDR3 consists of 15 residues. The V end lost 0 bases, the J end lost 3 bases, and 12 bases lay between the germline ends. The germline gives CDR1 ENHRY, CDR2 SYGVKD. The CDR3 nucleotides read TGTGCCATCAGTGAGTCGTCAGTGACAGGCTACGAGCAGTACTTC. Translation gives CAISESSVTGYEQYF.

The rearrangement links TRBV5-1 to TRBJ2-6, with D perhaps matching TRBD1 (5 bases). Deletions cut 0 bases from V and 0 bases from J, with 10 bases between. This CDR3 is built from 17 residues. Germline CDR1 reads SGHRS; CDR2 reads YFSETQ. Here the CDR3 DNA reads TGCGCCAGCAGCTTGGTCGCTGGGGCCTCTGGGGCCAACGTCCTGACTTTC. Its protein is CASSLVAGASGANVLTF.

V gene TRBV7-2 combines with J gene TRBJ1-5; no clear D gene. CDR1 and CDR2 (germline): SGHTA, FQGNSA. V was trimmed by 4 bases and J by 5 bases, leaving 9 bases between them. The CDR3 has 13 amino acids. DNA for the CDR3: TGTGCCAGCAGCTCCGACATGGATCAGCCCCAGCATTTT. The encoded protein is CASSSDMDQPQHF.

The chain links TRBV6-1 to TRBJ2-1, with 9 bases that match TRBD2. With V trimmed by 6 bases and J by 15 bases, 12 bases remained unmatched. Germline V gives CDR1 MNHNS, CDR2 SASEGT. The CDR3 extends over 13 amino acids. The CDR3 sequence is CASSPGTSLPLFF. The CDR3 nucleotides read TGTGCCAGCAGCCCCGGGACTAGCCTACCTCTGTTCTTC.

The chain employs TRBV6-1 and TRBJ2-1, with 9 bases identical to TRBD2. This CDR3 is built from 17 residues. Losses at the gene ends were 3 bases for V and 7 bases for J; bases not matched to a gene: 13. Germline V lookup: CDR1 MNHNS, CDR2 SASEGT. The CDR3 sequence is CASSEPLGREGWNEQFF. The CDR3 bases are TGTGCCAGCAGTGAGCCTCTTGGGCGGGAGGGTTGGAATGAGCAGTTCTTC.

The gene calls are TRBV4-1 and TRBJ2-7; D is possibly TRBD2 (5 bases). V was trimmed by 5 bases and J by 4 bases, leaving 15 bases between them. CDR3 length: 14 amino acids. Germline CDR1 and CDR2: MGHRA and YSYEKL. The CDR3 loop is CASSSDFEGYEQYF. In DNA, the CDR3 is TGCGCCAGCAGCTCTGACTTTGAGGGTTACGAGCAGTACTTC.